These 23 T cell receptor beta chains were all obtained from the same sample, sequenced in a study of T cell changes during pregnancy in multiple sclerosis. Data came from immunoSEQ multiplex PCR; TCRdb stores just in-frame clones and leaves some out. The sample shows tens of thousands of clones, over 80% of them seen only once. This specimen consisted of peripheral blood, obtained in the first trimester of pregnancy. The receptors were sampled from a female donor with multiple sclerosis, enrolled in a pregnancy study.

The J gene is TRBJ2-3, the V gene TRBV2; 12 bases fit TRBD2. The V segment lost 5 bases and the J segment 1 base; nucleotides outside the gene matches: 7. The CDR3 spans 17 residues. Germline values: CDR1 SNHLY, CDR2 FYNNEI. The CDR3 is CASSRLAGGGGTDTQYF. DNA for the CDR3: TGTGCCAGCAGTAGGCTAGCGGGGGGGGGAGGCACAGATACGCAGTATTTT.

V and J are TRBV9 and TRBJ1-1; TRBD1 matches at 8 bases. CDR1 and CDR2 from the germline V gene are SGDLS and YYNGEE. This CDR3 has 15 amino acids. Unmatched junction bases numbered 9, after V lost 4 bases and J lost 4 bases. The CDR3 coding sequence is TGTGCCAGCAGCCCGGGTTTGGACAGGGTCACTGAAGCTTTCTTT. This encodes CASSPGLDRVTEAFF.

The V gene is TRBV14, the J gene TRBJ1-1; D is possibly TRBD1 (5 bases). The germline V and J ends were trimmed by 1 base and 3 bases, with 12 bases remaining between them. Germline CDR1 reads SGHDN; CDR2 reads FVKESK. The CDR3 runs to 15 residues. DNA for the CDR3: TGTGCCAGCAGCCAAGTCCCGGTCAGGGACACTGAAGCTTTCTTT. Amino acid sequence: CASSQVPVRDTEAFF.

The rearrangement uses TRBV2 and TRBJ2-1, with 7 bases lining up with TRBD2. V was pared by 7 bases and J by 3 bases, with 24 bases of the junction left unmatched. Germline loops: CDR1 SNHLY, CDR2 FYNNEI. The length of the CDR3 is 20 residues. The chain's CDR3 is CASTLVHSPGWEGLYNEQFF. CDR3 sequence (DNA): TGTGCCAGCACCCTCGTGCACAGTCCCGGGTGGGAGGGCCTCTACAATGAGCAGTTCTTC.

This chain joins TRBV2 and TRBJ2-6, with TRBD1 identical over 7 bases. The CDR3 has 17 amino acids. With 5 bases clipped from V and 0 bases from J, the junction kept 7 bases outside the gene matches. CDR1 SNHLY and CDR2 FYNNEI come from the germline V gene. The CDR3 DNA sequence: TGTGCCAGCAGTAGAGGACAGGAATTCTCTGGGGCCAACGTCCTGACTTTC. Protein sequence: CASSRGQEFSGANVLTF.

J is TRBJ2-5 and V is TRBV5-1; D is ambiguous. Germline V CDR1 and CDR2: SGHRS, YFSETQ. The CDR3 runs to 13 residues. Between the trimmed V and J ends, which lost 4 bases and 5 bases, there was a span of 12 bases. Written as DNA, the CDR3 is TGCGCCAGCAGCCTAGTGCTACTGGAGACCCAGTACTTC. Translated: CASSLVLLETQYF. Looking up the rest from reference TRBV5-1 and TRBJ2-5 gives the full variable domain: KAGVTQTPRYLIKTRGQQVTLSCSPISGHRSVSWYQQTPGQGLQFLFEYFSETQRNKGNFPGRFSGRQFSNSRSEMNVSTLELGDSALYLCASSLVLLETQYFGPGTRLLVL.

The rearrangement uses TRBV7-2 and TRBJ2-7, with 11 bases fitting TRBD2. CDR3 size: 14 residues. Germline loops: CDR1 SGHTA, CDR2 FQGNSA. J gave up 7 bases and V 4 bases, and 6 bases lay outside the gene matches. DNA of the CDR3: TGTGCCAGCAGCTCATCGGGACTAGCGGTAGAGCAGTACTTC. The encoded protein is CASSSSGLAVEQYF.

The V call is TRBV29-1, the J call TRBJ2-7, with 7 bases fitting TRBD1. V shed 7 bases and J 6 bases; nucleotides not matched to a gene: 9. Per germline, CDR1 SQVTM and CDR2 ANQGSEA. The CDR3 totals 12 residues. For the CDR3, the DNA is TGCAGCGCTCACGGGGACAGAGGCGAGCAGTACTTC. Translated: CSAHGDRGEQYF.

The V call is TRBV11-2, the J call TRBJ2-7; 8 nucleotides line up with TRBD1. Per the germline V gene, CDR1 is SGHAT and CDR2 is FQNNGV. The CDR3 totals 15 residues. Losses at the gene ends were 1 base for V and 4 bases for J; bases not matched to a gene: 6. This chain's CDR3 is CASSLGPQGDYEQYF. DNA for the CDR3: TGTGCCAGCAGCTTAGGCCCACAGGGGGATTACGAGCAGTACTTC. Using reference TRBV11-2 and TRBJ2-7 for the parts outside the CDR3, the full variable domain is EAGVAQSPRYKIIEKRQSVAFWCNPISGHATLYWYQQILGQGPKLLIQFQNNGVVDDSQLPKDRFSAERLKGVDSTLKIQPAKLEDSAVYLCASSLGPQGDYEQYFGPGTRLTVT.

This chain connects TRBV5-1 to TRBJ2-5; 11 bases map to TRBD1. After removal of 4 bases from V and 5 bases from J, the junction contained 13 bases not matched to a gene. The germline V gene has CDR1 SGHRS and CDR2 YFSETQ. The CDR3 spans 17 residues. The CDR3 nucleotides are TGCGCCAGCAGCCACCGGACAGGGGGCGCAGGTGGGGAGACCCAGTACTTC. Translated, it gives CASSHRTGGAGGETQYF.

The J gene is TRBJ2-1, the V gene TRBV7-3; 12 bases match TRBD2. Germline-derived CDR1 and CDR2 are SGHTA and FQGTGA. The junction had 3 bases not matched to a gene; V was cut back by 5 bases and J by 4 bases. The length of the CDR3 is 15 residues. Here the CDR3 DNA reads TGTGCCAGCAGCCAACTAGCGGGGGGATACAATGAGCAGTTCTTC. The encoded protein is CASSQLAGGYNEQFF.

The chain uses TRBV6-4 and TRBJ2-3, with a weak D call TRBD2 (6 bases). Germline CDR1 reads MRHNA; CDR2 reads SNTAGT. The CDR3 length is 14 residues. Trimming took 8 bases from V and 3 from J, leaving 15 bases between them. CDR3 DNA sequence: TGTGCCAGCTCGCCGGGAGAGTGGACAGATACGCAGTATTTT. Translated: CASSPGEWTDTQYF.

The chain combines TRBV7-2 with TRBJ2-5; the D gene is possibly TRBD2 (6 bases). V gave up 4 bases and J gave up 0 bases, with 21 bases separating them. This CDR3 region has 18 residues. The V gene's germline CDR1 is SGHTA and CDR2 FQGNSA. The DNA of the CDR3 is TGTGCCAGCAGCTACCCCTCGGGCGTAGCGGAGAACCAAGAGACCCAGTACTTC. Encoded protein: CASSYPSGVAENQETQYF.

The V and J genes are TRBV7-8 and TRBJ2-3; 16 positions agree with TRBD2. This CDR3 has 18 residues. Germline loops: CDR1 SGHVS, CDR2 FQNEAQ. J gave up 1 base and V 4 bases, and 5 bases lay outside the gene matches. The CDR3 is CASSSGTSGRARTDTQYF. The CDR3 nucleotides are TGTGCCAGCAGCTCCGGGACTAGCGGGAGGGCCCGCACAGATACGCAGTATTTT.

The chain couples TRBV4-1 to TRBJ2-2; TRBD2 agrees at 9 bases. The V and J ends lost 3 bases and 3 bases, in that order; junction bases with no gene match: 8. There are 17 residues in the CDR3. Germline loops: CDR1 MGHRA, CDR2 YSYEKL. CDR3 region: CASSHPGTSSYTGELFF. CDR3 DNA: TGCGCCAGCAGCCACCCCGGGACTAGCTCCTACACCGGGGAGCTGTTTTTT.

This chain joins TRBV28 and TRBJ1-1; possible D gene TRBD1, 6 bases. The CDR3 has 13 amino acids. Germline values: CDR1 MDHEN, CDR2 SYDVKM. The V end was cut by 3 bases, the J end by 7 bases, with 12 bases between. This chain's CDR3 is CASSFRGASEAFF. CDR3 nucleotides: TGTGCCAGCAGTTTTCGGGGGGCAAGTGAAGCTTTCTTT.

This chain uses TRBV2 with TRBJ2-7, with D possibly TRBD2 on 7 matching bases. Germline V gene data show CDR1 as SNHLY and CDR2 as FYNNEI. This CDR3 is built from 16 residues. Between the trimmed V and J ends, which lost 6 bases and 2 bases, there was a span of 20 bases. CDR3 sequence: CASSFTGSGRPYEQYF. The CDR3 nucleotides read TGTGCCAGCAGCTTTACAGGGTCCGGGAGGCCCTACGAGCAGTACTTC.

The chain has TRBV7-9 and TRBJ1-4; tentative D call: TRBD1 (5 bases). V lost 3 bases to trimming and J lost 2 bases, with 7 bases between them. The CDR3 covers 14 residues. Germline V CDR1 and CDR2: SEHNR, FQNEAQ (reference sequence). The CDR3 spells CASSFGGTNEKLFF. The CDR3 DNA sequence: TGTGCCAGCAGCTTTGGGGGGACTAATGAAAAACTGTTTTTT.

The V call is TRBV2, the J call TRBJ1-1; D not resolved. Germline assignment: CDR1 SNHLY and CDR2 FYNNEI. The CDR3 has 13 residues. The V gene lost 8 bases and the J gene lost 3 bases, with 13 bases spanning the gap. CDR3 amino acids: CASVRGPYTEAFF. Written as DNA, the CDR3 is TGTGCCAGCGTTCGAGGGCCGTACACTGAAGCTTTCTTT.

V gene TRBV28 combines with J gene TRBJ1-1, with 8 positions matching TRBD1. Per germline, CDR1 MDHEN and CDR2 SYDVKM. The V segment lost 6 bases and the J segment 3 bases; nucleotides outside the gene matches: 12. The CDR3 totals 16 residues. CDR3 loop: CASSVAGGFRDTEAFF. CDR3 nucleotide sequence: TGTGCCAGCAGCGTCGCAGGGGGCTTTAGGGACACTGAAGCTTTCTTT.

The chain couples TRBV7-6 to TRBJ2-5, with D perhaps matching TRBD2 (5 bases). The germline gives CDR1 SGHVS, CDR2 FNYEAQ. Trimming shortened V by 5 bases and J by 1 base, and 11 bases separated the two germline ends. This CDR3 is built from 14 residues. The CDR3 nucleotides are TGTGCCAGCAGCCCTCTTGGGAGCCAAGAGACCCAGTACTTC. It translates to CASSPLGSQETQYF.

The CDR3 sequence: CACSGYEQYF. CDR3 coding DNA: TGTGCCTGTTCGGGGTACGAGCAGTACTTC. This chain joins TRBV30 and TRBJ2-7; D is possibly TRBD2 (5 bases). Trimming removed 6 bases from V and 4 bases from J, with 7 bases in between. The CDR3 covers 10 residues. Germline-derived CDR1 and CDR2 are GTSNPN and SVGIG (reference sequence).

V and J are TRBV7-9 and TRBJ2-4; TRBD1 might be the D (6 bases). The CDR3 has 14 residues. V was clipped by 1 base and J by 7 bases, with 11 bases between them. In germline, CDR1 is SEHNR, CDR2 FQNEAQ (reference sequence). The CDR3 nucleotides are TGTGCCAGCAGCTTAGTAGGGGGTATCAACATTCAGTACTTC. Amino acid sequence: CASSLVGGINIQYF.